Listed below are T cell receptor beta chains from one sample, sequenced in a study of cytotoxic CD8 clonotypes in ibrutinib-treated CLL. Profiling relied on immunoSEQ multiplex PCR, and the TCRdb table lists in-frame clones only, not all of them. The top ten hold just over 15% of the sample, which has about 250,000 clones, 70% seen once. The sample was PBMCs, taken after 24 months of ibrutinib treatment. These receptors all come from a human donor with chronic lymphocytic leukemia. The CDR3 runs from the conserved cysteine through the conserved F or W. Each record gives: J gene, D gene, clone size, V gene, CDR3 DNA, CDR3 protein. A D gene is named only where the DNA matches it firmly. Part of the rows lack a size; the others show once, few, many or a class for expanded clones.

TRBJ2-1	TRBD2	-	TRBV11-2	TGTGCCAGCACCCGGCGGACTAGCGGGCCTCATGAGCAGTTCTTC	CASTRRTSGPHEQFF
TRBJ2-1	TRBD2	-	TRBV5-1	TGCGCCAGCAGCCCAACGATAGCGGGTTCCTACAATGAGCAGTTCTTC	CASSPTIAGSYNEQFF
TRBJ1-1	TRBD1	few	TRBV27	TGTGCCAGCAGTCCCCGGGACAGTCGCACTGAAGCTTTCTTT	CASSPRDSRTEAFF
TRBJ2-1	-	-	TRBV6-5	TGTGCCAGCAGTTACCCCTCGGCCCATGAGCAGTTCTTC	CASSYPSAHEQFF
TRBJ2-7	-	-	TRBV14	TGTGCCAGCAGCCAAGTTGGACCGGACGAGCAGTACTTC	CASSQVGPDEQYF
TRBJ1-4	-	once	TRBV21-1	TGTGCCAGCAGCAAACCCCCCTCGGGGGGGGACGAAAAACTGTTTTTT	CASSKPPSGGDEKLFF
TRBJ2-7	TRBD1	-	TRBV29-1	TGCAGCGTTGACGGGACAGCCATTCCCTACGAGCAGTACTTC	CSVDGTAIPYEQYF
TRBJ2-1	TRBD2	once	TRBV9	TGTGCCAGCAGCGGTGGACTAGCGGGAGGACCTTACAATGAGCAGTTCTTC	CASSGGLAGGPYNEQFF
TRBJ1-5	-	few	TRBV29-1	TGCAGCGTTGTGGTTCGCCCGGCCCAGCCCCAGCATTTT	CSVVVRPAQPQHF
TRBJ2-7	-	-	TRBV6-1	TGTGCCAGCAGTGATTTGGGGTACTACGAGCAGTACTTC	CASSDLGYYEQYF
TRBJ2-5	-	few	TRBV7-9	TGTGCCAGCAGCTTAGGGGTAGGAATCCAAGAGACCCAGTACTTC	CASSLGVGIQETQYF
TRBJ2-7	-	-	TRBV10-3	TGTGCCATCAGTGGACTCGAGAGCTCCTACGAGCAGTACTTC	CAISGLESSYEQYF
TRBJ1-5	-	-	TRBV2	TGTGCCAGCAGATCTGACAGCCTTTATAGCAATCAGCCCCAGCATTTT	CASRSDSLYSNQPQHF
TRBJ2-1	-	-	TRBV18	TGTGCCAGCTCACCGTCCACCGGGACCATTTACAATGAGCAGTTCTTC	CASSPSTGTIYNEQFF
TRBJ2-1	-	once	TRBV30	TGTGCCTGGAGTCGTTCGACTAGTAGTGAGCAGTTCTTC	CAWSRSTSSEQFF
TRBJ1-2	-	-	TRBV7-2	TGTGCCAGCAGCTTAGTATATTATGGCTACACCTTC	CASSLVYYGYTF
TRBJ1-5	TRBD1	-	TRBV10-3	TGTGCCATCAGTGAGTCCAGGGACAGTAATAGCAATCAGCCCCAGCATTTT	CAISESRDSNSNQPQHF
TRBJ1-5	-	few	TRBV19	TGTGCCAGTAACGGAGAGTCCGGTCAGCCCCAGCATTTT	CASNGESGQPQHF
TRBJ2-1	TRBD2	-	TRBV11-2	TGTGCCAGCAGCTTAGTCGGCGGGAGGGTCTACAATGAGCAGTTCTTC	CASSLVGGRVYNEQFF
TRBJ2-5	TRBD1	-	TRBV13	TGTGCCAGCAGGTACGACAGGGCGGAGACCCAGTACTTC	CASRYDRAETQYF
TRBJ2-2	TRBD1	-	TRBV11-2	TGTGCCAGCAGCTTAGGACAGGGGGCTGGCGGGGAGCTGTTTTTT	CASSLGQGAGGELFF
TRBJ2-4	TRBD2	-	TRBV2	TGTGCCAGCAGTGAAGCGGCAGGACTAGCGGGGATCATTCAGTACTTC	CASSEAAGLAGIIQYF
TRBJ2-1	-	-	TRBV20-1	TGCAGTGCTAGGAGGGATGAGCAGTTCTTC	CSARRDEQFF
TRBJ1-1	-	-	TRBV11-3	TGTGCCAGCAGCTTCGGGAAAGGGGCTTTCTTT	CASSFGKGAFF
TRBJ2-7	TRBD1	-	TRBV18	TGTGCCAGCTCACCCCCGAGGACAGGGACCCATTCCTACGAGCAGTACTTC	CASSPPRTGTHSYEQYF
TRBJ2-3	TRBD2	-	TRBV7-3	TGTGCCAGCGGGACTAGCGGTTGGGGGACGCAGTATTTT	CASGTSGWGTQYF
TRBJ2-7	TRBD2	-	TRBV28	TGTGCCAGCAGTTTAGCCGGGACTAGACGCAGCGAGCAGTACTTC	CASSLAGTRRSEQYF
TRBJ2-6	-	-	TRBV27	TGTGCCAGCAGTTTTATCAAGCTCTCTGGGGCCAACGTCCTGACTTTC	CASSFIKLSGANVLTF
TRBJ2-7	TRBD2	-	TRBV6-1	TGTGCCAGCAGAGGAACTAGCGGGGGCTACGAGCAGTACTTC	CASRGTSGGYEQYF
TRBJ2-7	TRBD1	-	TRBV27	TGTGCCAGCAGTACGACCCAAGGGGGGGACAGGGTGGAGTACTTC	CASSTTQGGDRVEYF
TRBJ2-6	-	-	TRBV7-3	TGTGCCAGCAGCCTACCAACATTGGGGGAGGGGGCGCATCGAGTGGCCAACGTCCTGACTTTC	CASSLPTLGEGAHRVANVLTF
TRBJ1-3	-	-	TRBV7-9	TGTGCCACTTACCGGGGGTTAAGAAACACCATATATTTT	CATYRGLRNTIYF
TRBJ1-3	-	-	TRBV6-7	TGTGCCAGCAGTTTAAAAGAGGGGGTGTATGGAAACACCATATATTTT	CASSLKEGVYGNTIYF
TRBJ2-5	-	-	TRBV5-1	TGCGCCAGCAGCTTGGAACCAACTAGAAAAGAGACCCAGTACTTC	CASSLEPTRKETQYF
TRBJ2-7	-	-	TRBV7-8	TGTGCCAGCAGCTTATCTTACTCCTTCGTCTACGAGCAGTACTTC	CASSLSYSFVYEQYF
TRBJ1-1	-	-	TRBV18	TGTGCCAGCTCACCACCGAATAGCTATGAAGCTTTCTTT	CASSPPNSYEAFF
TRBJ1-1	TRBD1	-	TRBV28	TGTGCCAGCAGCCTCGGGACAGGGGAAGTGGCCACTGAAGCTTTCTTT	CASSLGTGEVATEAFF
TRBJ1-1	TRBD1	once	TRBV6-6	TGTGCCAGCAGTTGGGACAGGGGTGGGACTGAAGCTTTCTTT	CASSWDRGGTEAFF
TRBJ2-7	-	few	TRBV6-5	TGTGCCAGCAGGACCATCCGGGGGAGCTCCTACGAGCAGTACTTC	CASRTIRGSSYEQYF
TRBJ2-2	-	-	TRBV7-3	TGTGCCAGCAGCCCCCACGGACCCACCGGGGAGCTGTTTTTT	CASSPHGPTGELFF
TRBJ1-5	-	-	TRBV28	TGTGCCAGCAGTTTTTCCGCCGCCGCACCCCAGCCCCAGCATTTT	CASSFSAAAPQPQHF
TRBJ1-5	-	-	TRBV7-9	TGTGCCAGCAGCTTAACCGGGACCGACCAGCCCCAGCATTTT	CASSLTGTDQPQHF
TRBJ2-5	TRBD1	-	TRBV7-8	TGTGCCAGCAGCCCGACAGGGGCAGGGCAAGAGACCCAGTACTTC	CASSPTGAGQETQYF
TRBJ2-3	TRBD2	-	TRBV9	TGTGCCAGCAGCGTAGTAGGGACTAGGATGACAGATACGCAGTATTTT	CASSVVGTRMTDTQYF
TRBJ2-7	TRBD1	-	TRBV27	TGTGCCAGCAGTGGACAGGGCCCCTACGAGCAGTACTTC	CASSGQGPYEQYF
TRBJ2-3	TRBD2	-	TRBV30	TGTGCCTCCAGGACTAGCGGGAGGGCCCACACCCCCACAGATACGCAGTATTTT	CASRTSGRAHTPTDTQYF
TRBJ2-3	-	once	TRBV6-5	TGTGCCAGCAGTTACGGCGGGACTAGCACAGATACGCAGTATTTT	CASSYGGTSTDTQYF
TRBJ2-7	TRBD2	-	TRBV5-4	TGTGCCAGCAGCTCCAATGGGGCTAGCGGGCCATACGAGCAGTACTTC	CASSSNGASGPYEQYF
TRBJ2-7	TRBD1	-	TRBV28	TGTGCCAGCAGTATTACCGGGACAGGAGCCTCGAGGCACGAGCAGTACTTC	CASSITGTGASRHEQYF
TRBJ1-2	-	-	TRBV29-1	TGCAGCGCCGCCGGGGGGGGTTATAATGGCTACACCTTC	CSAAGGGYNGYTF
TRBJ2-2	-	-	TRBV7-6	TGTGCCAGCAGCTTAGATACCGGGGAGCTGTTTTTT	CASSLDTGELFF
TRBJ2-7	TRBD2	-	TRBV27	TGTGCCAGCAGGGCTAGCGGGAGGGCCGAGCAGTACTTC	CASRASGRAEQYF
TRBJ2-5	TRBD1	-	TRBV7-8	TGTGCCAGCAGCGGGGGACAGTTGGAGACCCAGTACTTC	CASSGGQLETQYF